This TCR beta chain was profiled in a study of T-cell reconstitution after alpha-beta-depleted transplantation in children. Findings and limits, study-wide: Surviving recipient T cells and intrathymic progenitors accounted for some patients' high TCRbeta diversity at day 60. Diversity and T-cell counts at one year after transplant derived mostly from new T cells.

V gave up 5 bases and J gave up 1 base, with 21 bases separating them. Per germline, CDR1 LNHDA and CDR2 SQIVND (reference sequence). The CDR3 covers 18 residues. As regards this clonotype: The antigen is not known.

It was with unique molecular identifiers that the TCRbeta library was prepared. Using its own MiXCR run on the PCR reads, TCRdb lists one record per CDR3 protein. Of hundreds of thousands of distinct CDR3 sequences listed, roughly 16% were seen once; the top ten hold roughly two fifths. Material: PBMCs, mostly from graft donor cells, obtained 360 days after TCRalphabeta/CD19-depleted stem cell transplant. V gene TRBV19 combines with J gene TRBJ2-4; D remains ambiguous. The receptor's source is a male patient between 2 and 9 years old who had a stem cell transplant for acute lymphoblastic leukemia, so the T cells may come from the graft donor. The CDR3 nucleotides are TGTGCCAGTAGTCCCCAACCCCCCCCCAACGGGGCCAAAAACATTCAGTACTTC. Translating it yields CASSPQPPPNGAKNIQYF.